The 5 T cell receptor beta chains below all came from one sample that was sequenced in a study of shared clonotypes between healthy human individuals. Sequencing was performed with immunoSEQ multiplex PCR; in TCRdb, only in-frame clones are kept and a portion is missing. The profile shows some 2,500,000 clones, roughly 92% of them singletons. Input material: naive CD4+ T cells from PBMCs. As to subset: CD45RA+ positively selected. These receptors all stem from a man younger than 35 in good health. Some clones in this sample may be carry-over from other donors' samples.

The chain uses TRBV10-1 and TRBJ2-1; D unresolved. This CDR3 region has 17 residues. Germline CDR1 reads WNHNN; CDR2 reads SYGVQD (reference sequence). With 2 bases removed from V and 9 bases from J, the gap between germline ends came to 23 bases. CDR3 coding DNA: TGCGCCAGCAGTGAGGCCCGATATGGGCGGACCAGCAGTGAGCAGTTCTTC. Translation gives CASSEARYGRTSSEQFF.

The chain carries TRBV5-4 and TRBJ1-1, with D hard to call. The germline V and J ends were trimmed by 3 bases and 0 bases, with 9 bases remaining between them. CDR1 and CDR2 from the germline V gene are SGHNT and YYREEE (reference sequence). The CDR3 sequence is 14 residues long. The CDR3 DNA is TGTGCCAGCAGCTCCGACGGCCTGAACACTGAAGCTTTCTTT. This encodes CASSSDGLNTEAFF.

Concerning this clone itself: Other DNA sequences in this specimen translate into the identical CDR3. The genes are TRBV5-1 and TRBJ2-7; 7 bases map to TRBD2. Germline-derived CDR1 and CDR2 are SGHRS and YFSETQ. With V trimmed by 5 bases and J by 0 bases, 5 bases remained unmatched. The CDR3 sequence is 14 residues long. The DNA for the CDR3 is TGCGCCAGCAGTCCCTCGGGAGGCTCCTACGAGCAGTACTTC. It is translated as CASSPSGGSYEQYF. Full variable domain (rest looked up from reference TRBV5-1 and TRBJ2-7): KAGVTQTPRYLIKTRGQQVTLSCSPISGHRSVSWYQQTPGQGLQFLFEYFSETQRNKGNFPGRFSGRQFSNSRSEMNVSTLELGDSALYLCASSPSGGSYEQYFGPGTRLTVT.

The chain recombines TRBV29-1 with TRBJ2-7; a weak D match, TRBD1 (6 bases). This CDR3 has 13 amino acids. Between the trimmed V and J ends, which lost 6 bases and 0 bases, there was a span of 12 bases. Germline V gene lookup returns CDR1 SQVTM and CDR2 ANQGSEA. In DNA form, the CDR3 reads TGCAGCGTCTACGGGACACCCTCCTACGAGCAGTACTTC. It codes for CSVYGTPSYEQYF.

V usage is TRBV7-7 and J usage is TRBJ2-5, with D possibly being TRBD1 (6 bases). The length of the CDR3 is 14 residues. Trimming shortened V by 3 bases and J by 2 bases, and 10 bases separated the two germline ends. CDR1 is SSHAT, CDR2 FNYEAQ, per germline (reference sequence). CDR3 sequence: CASSFERGQETQYF. The CDR3 DNA reads TGTGCCAGCAGCTTTGAAAGGGGGCAAGAGACCCAGTACTTC.